Listed below are T cell receptor beta chains from one sample, sequenced in a study of blood T cell repertoires in COVID-19. Measured with immunoSEQ multiplex PCR; TCRdb has only the in-frame clones, and not every one. The sample has 210,000 or so clones, 85% seen once. The specimen was peripheral blood. The source is a man aged 50 to 60 with COVID-19, enrolled during active disease. The CDR3 runs from the conserved cysteine through the conserved F or W. The size entry is marked missing in some rows and otherwise reads once, few, many or a size class.

j_call clone_size v_call cdr3_aa
TRBJ1-6 NA TRBV27 CASSWDRNSPLHF
TRBJ2-7 NA TRBV20-1 CSASSGGTSYEQYF
TRBJ1-3 NA TRBV6-4 CASSAGFCAIYF
TRBJ2-7 NA TRBV30 CAWSRDRVYEQYF
TRBJ2-6 NA TRBV6-6 CASSYSPGGGANVLTF
TRBJ1-1 NA TRBV2 CASSGLALWNTEAFF
TRBJ1-1 NA TRBV6-5 CASRDTGGVNTEAFF
TRBJ2-3 NA TRBV19 CASSGLFGTDTQYF
TRBJ2-7 NA TRBV11-3 CASSLGGREQYF
TRBJ2-3 NA TRBV5-5 CASSLWAGNTHTQYF
TRBJ1-5 NA TRBV11-2 CASSLDREAQPQHF
TRBJ2-1 once TRBV11-2 CASGSGGVREQFF
TRBJ1-4 NA TRBV2 CASSEQGIREKLFF
TRBJ1-2 NA TRBV5-1 CASSSKFGGDNYGYTF
TRBJ2-7 NA TRBV7-3 CASSSSQGYEQYF
TRBJ1-5 NA TRBV30 CAWSVQGQQPQHF
TRBJ1-6 once TRBV6-5 CASSYTIGTGGRPLHF